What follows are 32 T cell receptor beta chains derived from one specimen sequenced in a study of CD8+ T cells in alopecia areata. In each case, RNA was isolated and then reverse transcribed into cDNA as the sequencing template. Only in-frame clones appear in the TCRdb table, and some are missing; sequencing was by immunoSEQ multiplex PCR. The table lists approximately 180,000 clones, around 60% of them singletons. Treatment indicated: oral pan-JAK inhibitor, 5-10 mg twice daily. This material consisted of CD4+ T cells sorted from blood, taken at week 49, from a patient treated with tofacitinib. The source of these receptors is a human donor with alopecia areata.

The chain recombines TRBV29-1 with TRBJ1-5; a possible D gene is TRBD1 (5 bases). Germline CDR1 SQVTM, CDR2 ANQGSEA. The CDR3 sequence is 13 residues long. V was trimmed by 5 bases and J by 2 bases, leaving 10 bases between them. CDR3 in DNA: TGCAGCGTTAAGGGGAATGGCAATCAGCCCCAGCATTTT. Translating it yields CSVKGNGNQPQHF.

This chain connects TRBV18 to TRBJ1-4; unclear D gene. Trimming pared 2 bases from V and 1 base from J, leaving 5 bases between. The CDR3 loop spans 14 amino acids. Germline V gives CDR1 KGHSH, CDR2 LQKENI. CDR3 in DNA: TGTGCCAGCTCACCAAAAGAAACTAATGAAAAACTGTTTTTT. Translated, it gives CASSPKETNEKLFF.

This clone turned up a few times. CDR3 protein: CSVASQGGRNTEAFF. As DNA, the CDR3 is TGCAGCGTTGCAAGTCAAGGGGGGAGGAACACTGAAGCTTTCTTT. The chain is built from TRBV29-1 and TRBJ1-1; the D gene is possibly TRBD1 (6 bases). Trimming pared 4 bases from V and 1 base from J, leaving 16 bases between. In germline, CDR1 is SQVTM, CDR2 ANQGSEA. This CDR3 spans 15 amino acids.

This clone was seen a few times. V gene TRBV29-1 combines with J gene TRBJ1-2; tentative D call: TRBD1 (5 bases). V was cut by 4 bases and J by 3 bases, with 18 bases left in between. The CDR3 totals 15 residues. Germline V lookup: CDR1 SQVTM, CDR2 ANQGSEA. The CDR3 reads CSVVKEIGDDYGYTF. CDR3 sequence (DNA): TGCAGCGTTGTGAAAGAAATAGGGGACGACTATGGCTACACCTTC.

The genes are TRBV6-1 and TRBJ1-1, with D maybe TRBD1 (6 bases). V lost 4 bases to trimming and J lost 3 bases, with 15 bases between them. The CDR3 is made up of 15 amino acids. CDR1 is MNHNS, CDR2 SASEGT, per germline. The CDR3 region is CASSGLGQIYTEAFF. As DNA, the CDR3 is TGTGCCAGCAGTGGCCTGGGACAAATTTACACTGAAGCTTTCTTT.

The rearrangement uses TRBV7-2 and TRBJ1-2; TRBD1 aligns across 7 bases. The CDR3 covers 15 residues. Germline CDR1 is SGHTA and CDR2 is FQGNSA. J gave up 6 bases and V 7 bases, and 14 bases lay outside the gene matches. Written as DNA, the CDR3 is TGTGCCAGCACCGAGGACAGGAGAGGACGAAATGGCTACACCTTC. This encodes CASTEDRRGRNGYTF.

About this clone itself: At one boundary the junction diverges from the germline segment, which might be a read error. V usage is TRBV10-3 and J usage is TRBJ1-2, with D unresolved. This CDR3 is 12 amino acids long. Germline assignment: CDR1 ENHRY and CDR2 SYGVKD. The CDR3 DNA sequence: TGTGCCATCAGCACGGGCCCCGGAGTTCTCGTCTTC. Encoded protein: CAISTGPGVLVF.

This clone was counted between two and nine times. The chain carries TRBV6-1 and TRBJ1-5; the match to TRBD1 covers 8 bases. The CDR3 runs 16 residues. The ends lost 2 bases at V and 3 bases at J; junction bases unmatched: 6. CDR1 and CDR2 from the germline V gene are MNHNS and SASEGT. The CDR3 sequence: CASSEPPGQVNQPQHF. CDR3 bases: TGTGCCAGCAGTGAACCTCCGGGACAGGTCAATCAGCCCCAGCATTTT.

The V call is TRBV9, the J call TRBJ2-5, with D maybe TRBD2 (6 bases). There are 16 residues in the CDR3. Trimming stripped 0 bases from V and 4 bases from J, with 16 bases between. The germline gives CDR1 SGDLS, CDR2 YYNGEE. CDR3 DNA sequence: TGTGCCAGCAGCGTAGGTCAAGGGAGGACCGGAGAGACCCAGTACTTC. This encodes CASSVGQGRTGETQYF.

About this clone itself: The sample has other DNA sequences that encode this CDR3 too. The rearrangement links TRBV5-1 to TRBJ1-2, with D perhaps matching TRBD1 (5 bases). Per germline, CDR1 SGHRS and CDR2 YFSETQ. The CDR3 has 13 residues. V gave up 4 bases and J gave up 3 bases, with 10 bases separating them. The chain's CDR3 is CASSLRGDYGYTF. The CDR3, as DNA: TGCGCCAGCAGCCTCCGGGGCGACTATGGCTACACCTTC.

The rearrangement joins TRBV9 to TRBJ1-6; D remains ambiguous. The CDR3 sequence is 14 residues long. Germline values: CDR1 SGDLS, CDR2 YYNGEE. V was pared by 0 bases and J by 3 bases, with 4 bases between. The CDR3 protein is CASSVGSYNSPLHF. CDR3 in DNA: TGTGCCAGCAGCGTAGGCAGCTATAATTCACCCCTCCACTTT.

Here the CDR3 reads CAWSVGVTNEKLFF. The CDR3, as DNA: TGTGCCTGGAGTGTCGGGGTGACTAATGAAAAACTGTTTTTT. The chain uses TRBV30 and TRBJ1-4; D ambiguous. The CDR3 loop spans 14 amino acids. The ends were cut back, 0 bases at V and 2 bases at J, with 7 bases in the middle. Looked up from germline, CDR1 is GTSNPN and CDR2 is SVGIG (reference sequence).

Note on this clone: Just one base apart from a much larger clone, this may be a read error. CDR3 sequence: CASSLGYEQYF. DNA of the CDR3: TGTGCCAGCAGCTTGGGATACGAGCAGTACTTC. V usage is TRBV5-6 and J usage is TRBJ2-7, with D uncertain. The CDR3 is made up of 11 amino acids. CDR1 and CDR2 (germline): SGHDT, YYEEEE. V lost 0 bases, J lost 4 bases, and 2 bases lay in between.

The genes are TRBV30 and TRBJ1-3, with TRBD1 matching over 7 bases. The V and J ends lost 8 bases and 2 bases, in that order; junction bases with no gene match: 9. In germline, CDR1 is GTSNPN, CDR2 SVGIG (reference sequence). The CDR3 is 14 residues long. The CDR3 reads CAGTGTAAGNTIYF. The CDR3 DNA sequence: TGTGCCGGCACCGGGACAGCCGCTGGAAACACCATATATTTT.

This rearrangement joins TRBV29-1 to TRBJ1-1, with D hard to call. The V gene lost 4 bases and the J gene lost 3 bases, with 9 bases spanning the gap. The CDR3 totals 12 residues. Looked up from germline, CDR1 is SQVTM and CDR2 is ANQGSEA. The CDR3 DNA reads TGCAGCGTTGGGGAGGTTCACACTGAAGCTTTCTTT. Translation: CSVGEVHTEAFF.

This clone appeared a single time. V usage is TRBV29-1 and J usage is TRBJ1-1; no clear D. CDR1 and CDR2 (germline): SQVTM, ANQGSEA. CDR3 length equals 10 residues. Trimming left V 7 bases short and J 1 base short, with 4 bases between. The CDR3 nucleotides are TGCAGCGGGAGGAACACTGAAGCTTTCTTT. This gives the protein CSGRNTEAFF.

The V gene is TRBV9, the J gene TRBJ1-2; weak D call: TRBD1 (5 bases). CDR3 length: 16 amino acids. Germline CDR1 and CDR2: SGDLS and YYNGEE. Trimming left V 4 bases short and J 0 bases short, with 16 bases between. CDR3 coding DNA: TGTGCCAGCAGCCAGTATCGGCAGACAGCTAACTATGGCTACACCTTC. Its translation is CASSQYRQTANYGYTF.

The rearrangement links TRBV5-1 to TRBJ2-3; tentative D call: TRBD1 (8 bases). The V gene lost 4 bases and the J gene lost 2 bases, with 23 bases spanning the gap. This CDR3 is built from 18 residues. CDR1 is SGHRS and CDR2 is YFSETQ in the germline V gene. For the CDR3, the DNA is TGCGCCAGCAGCCGCGGTCCAACAGGGGGGGCTACCACAGATACGCAGTATTTT. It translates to CASSRGPTGGATTDTQYF.

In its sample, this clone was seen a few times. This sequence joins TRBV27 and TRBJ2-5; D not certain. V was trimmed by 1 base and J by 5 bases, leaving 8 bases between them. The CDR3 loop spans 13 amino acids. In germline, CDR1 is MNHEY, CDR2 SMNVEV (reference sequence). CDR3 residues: CASSLLPGETQYF. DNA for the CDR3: TGTGCCAGCAGTTTATTACCTGGGGAGACCCAGTACTTC.

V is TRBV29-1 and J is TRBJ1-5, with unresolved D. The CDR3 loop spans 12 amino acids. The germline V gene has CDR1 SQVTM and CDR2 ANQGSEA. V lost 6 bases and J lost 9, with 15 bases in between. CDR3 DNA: TGCAGCGTGCTCTCAAATTGGGGGCCCCAGCATTTT. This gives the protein CSVLSNWGPQHF.

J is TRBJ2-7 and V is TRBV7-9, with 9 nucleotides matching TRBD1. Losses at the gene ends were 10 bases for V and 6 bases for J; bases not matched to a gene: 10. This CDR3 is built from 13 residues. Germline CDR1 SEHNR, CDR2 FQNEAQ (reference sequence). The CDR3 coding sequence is TGTGCCACAGGGGGACAGGGTCGGTCCGAGCAGTACTTC. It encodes CATGGQGRSEQYF.

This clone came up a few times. CDR3 region: CASSLGVIQAFF. The CDR3 DNA is TGTGCCAGCAGTTTAGGGGTTATACAAGCTTTCTTT. The chain combines TRBV6-1 with TRBJ1-1; D may be TRBD1 (5 bases). Germline values: CDR1 MNHNS, CDR2 SASEGT. The CDR3 runs 12 residues. Between the trimmed V and J ends, which lost 5 bases and 9 bases, there was a span of 13 bases.

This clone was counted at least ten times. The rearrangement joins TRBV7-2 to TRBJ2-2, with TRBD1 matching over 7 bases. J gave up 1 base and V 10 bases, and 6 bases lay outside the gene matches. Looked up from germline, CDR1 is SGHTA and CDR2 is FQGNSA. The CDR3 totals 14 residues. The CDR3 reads CATTGQMNTGELFF. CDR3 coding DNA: TGTGCCACTACGGGACAGATGAACACCGGGGAGCTGTTTTTT. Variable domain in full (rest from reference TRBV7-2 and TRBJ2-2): GAGVSQSPSNKVTEKGKDVELRCDPISGHTALYWYRQSLGQGLEFLIYFQGNSAPDKSGLPSDRFSAERTGGSVSTLTIQRTQQEDSAVYLCATTGQMNTGELFFGEGSRLTVL.

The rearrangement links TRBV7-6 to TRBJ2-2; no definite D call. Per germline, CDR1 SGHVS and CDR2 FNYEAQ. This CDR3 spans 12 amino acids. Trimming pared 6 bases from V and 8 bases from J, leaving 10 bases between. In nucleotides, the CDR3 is TGTGCCAGCAGTGACCCTCTGGGGGAGCTGTTTTTT. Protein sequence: CASSDPLGELFF.

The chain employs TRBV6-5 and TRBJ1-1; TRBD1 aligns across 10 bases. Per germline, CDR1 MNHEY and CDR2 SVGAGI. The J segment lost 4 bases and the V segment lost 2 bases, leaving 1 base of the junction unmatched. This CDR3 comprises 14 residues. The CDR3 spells CASSYGTGVTEAFF. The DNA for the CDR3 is TGTGCCAGCAGTTACGGGACAGGGGTCACTGAAGCTTTCTTT.

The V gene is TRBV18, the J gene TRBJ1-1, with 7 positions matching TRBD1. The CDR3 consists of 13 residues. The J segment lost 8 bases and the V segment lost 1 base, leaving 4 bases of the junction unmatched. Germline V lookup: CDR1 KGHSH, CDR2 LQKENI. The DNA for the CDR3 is TGTGCCAGCTCACCACGAAGGGGGCCAGAAGCTTTCTTT. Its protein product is CASSPRRGPEAFF. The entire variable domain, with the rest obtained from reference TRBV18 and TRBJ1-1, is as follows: NAGVMQNPRHLVRRRGQEARLRCSPMKGHSHVYWYRQLPEEGLKFMVYLQKENIIDESGMPKERFSAEFPKEGPSILRIQQVVRGDSAAYFCASSPRRGPEAFFGQGTRLTVV.

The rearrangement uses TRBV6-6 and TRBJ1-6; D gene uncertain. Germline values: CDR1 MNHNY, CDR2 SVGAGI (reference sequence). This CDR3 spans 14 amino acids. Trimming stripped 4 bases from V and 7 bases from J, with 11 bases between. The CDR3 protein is CASSSVLGNSPLHF. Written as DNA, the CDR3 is TGTGCCAGCAGTTCGGTTTTGGGCAATTCACCCCTCCACTTT.

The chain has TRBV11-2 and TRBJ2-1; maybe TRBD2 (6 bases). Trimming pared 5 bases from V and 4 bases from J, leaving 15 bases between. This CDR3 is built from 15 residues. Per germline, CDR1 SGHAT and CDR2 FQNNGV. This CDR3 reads CASSRLVASYNEQFF. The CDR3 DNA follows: TGTGCCAGCAGCCGACTAGTCGCTTCGTACAATGAGCAGTTCTTC.

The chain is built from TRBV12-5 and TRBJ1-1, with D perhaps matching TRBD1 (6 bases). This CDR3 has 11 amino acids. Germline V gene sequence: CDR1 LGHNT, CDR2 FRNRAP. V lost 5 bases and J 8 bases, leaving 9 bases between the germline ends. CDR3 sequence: CASGLGTEAFF. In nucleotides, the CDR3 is TGTGCTAGTGGTCTGGGGACAGAAGCTTTCTTT.

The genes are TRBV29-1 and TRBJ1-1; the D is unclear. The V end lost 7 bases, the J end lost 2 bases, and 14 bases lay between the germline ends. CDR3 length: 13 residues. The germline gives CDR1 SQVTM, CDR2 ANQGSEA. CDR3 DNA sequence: TGCAGCGGGAGCGCAGTTATAAACACTGAAGCTTTCTTT. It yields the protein CSGSAVINTEAFF.

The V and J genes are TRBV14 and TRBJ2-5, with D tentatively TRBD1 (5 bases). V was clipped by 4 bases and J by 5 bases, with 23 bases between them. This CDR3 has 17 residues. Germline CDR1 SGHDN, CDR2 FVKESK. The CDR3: CASSPWVGQGLWETQYF. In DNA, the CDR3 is TGTGCCAGCAGCCCCTGGGTGGGGCAGGGATTATGGGAGACCCAGTACTTC.

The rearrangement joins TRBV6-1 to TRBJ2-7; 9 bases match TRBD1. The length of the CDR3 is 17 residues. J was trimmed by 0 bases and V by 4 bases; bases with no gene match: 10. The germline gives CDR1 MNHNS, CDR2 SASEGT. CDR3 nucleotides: TGTGCCAGCAGTGCCTCGGCCGGGACAGGGAGCTCCTACGAGCAGTACTTC. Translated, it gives CASSASAGTGSSYEQYF.